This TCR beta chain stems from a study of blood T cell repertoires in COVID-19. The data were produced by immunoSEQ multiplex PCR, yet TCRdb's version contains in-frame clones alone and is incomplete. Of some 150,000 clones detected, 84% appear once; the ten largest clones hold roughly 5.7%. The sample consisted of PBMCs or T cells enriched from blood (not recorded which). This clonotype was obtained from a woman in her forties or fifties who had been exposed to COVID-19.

The CDR3 loop is CASSPTSLGRIEQYF. CDR3 sequence (DNA): TGTGCCAGCAGCCCGACTAGTCTAGGGAGAATTGAGCAGTACTTC. The rearrangement joins TRBV3-1 (or the pseudogene TRBV3-2) to TRBJ2-7, with a weak D call TRBD2 (6 bases). The CDR3 is 15 amino acids. The ends were cut back, 4 bases at V and 7 bases at J, with 20 bases in the middle. Per the germline V gene, CDR1 is LGHDT and CDR2 is YNNKEL (reference sequence).